These T cell receptor beta chains were read from a single sample in a study of shared clonotypes between healthy human individuals. Assay used: immunoSEQ multiplex PCR; TCRdb lists only in-frame clones, some missing. The table includes a few million clones, around nine tenths detected once. The material sequenced was naive CD4+ T cells sorted from blood. The receptor source for this set is a man aged 18 to 29 in good health. The CDR3 runs from the conserved cysteine through the conserved F or W. Fields, in order: D gene, V gene, J gene, clone size, CDR3 protein, CDR3 DNA. The D gene is left open where the match is weak. The size entry is marked missing in some rows and otherwise reads once, few, many or a size class.

TRBD1	TRBV15	TRBJ2-5	.	CATSRARTSTGVGQETQYF	TGTGCCACCAGCAGAGCCCGGACCTCGACAGGGGTCGGCCAAGAGACCCAGTACTTC
.	TRBV4-3	TRBJ2-5	.	CASSQEQGQETQYF	TGCGCCAGCAGCCAAGAACAGGGACAAGAGACCCAGTACTTC
.	TRBV7-9	TRBJ2-3	.	CASTQARGRRMGTDTQYF	TGTGCCAGCACCCAAGCTCGGGGGAGGCGGATGGGCACAGATACGCAGTATTTT
.	TRBV7-2	TRBJ2-7	.	CASSQIPGSNEQYF	TGTGCCAGCAGCCAAATCCCGGGGTCGAACGAGCAGTACTTC
.	TRBV12-5	TRBJ1-4	.	CASGPMGRTEKLFF	TGTGCTAGTGGTCCGATGGGACGGACTGAAAAACTGTTTTTT
.	TRBV15	TRBJ2-7	.	CATSRGEPIISYEQYF	TGTGCCACCAGCAGAGGAGAACCGATAATTTCCTACGAGCAGTACTTC
.	TRBV18	TRBJ2-5	.	CASSPLLSETQYF	TGTGCCAGCTCACCACTTCTATCAGAGACCCAGTACTTC
.	TRBV9	TRBJ2-1	.	CASSAQWNEQFF	TGTGCCAGCAGCGCACAGTGGAATGAGCAGTTCTTC
TRBD1	TRBV19	TRBJ1-1	.	CASSATHRGNTEAFF	TGTGCCAGTAGCGCAACCCACAGGGGTAACACTGAAGCTTTCTTT
.	TRBV25-1	TRBJ1-6	.	CASSVEGEASPLHF	TGTGCCAGCAGTGTCGAAGGGGAGGCGTCACCCCTCCACTTT
TRBD1	TRBV7-6	TRBJ1-2	.	CASSAGQNYGYTF	TGTGCCAGCAGCGCGGGACAGAACTATGGCTACACCTTC
TRBD1	TRBV7-9	TRBJ2-7	once	CASSFRQGNYEQYF	TGTGCCAGCAGCTTTCGACAGGGAAACTACGAGCAGTACTTC
.	TRBV5-1	TRBJ1-2	.	CASSDPGRDYGYTF	TGCGCCAGCAGCGACCCGGGACGGGACTATGGCTACACCTTC
.	TRBV5-1	TRBJ2-3	.	CASSLAGTVTAQYF	TGCGCCAGCAGCTTGGCTGGGACCGTGACGGCGCAGTATTTT
TRBD1	TRBV5-6	TRBJ1-6	.	CASSLARDSSYNSPLHF	TGTGCCAGCAGCTTGGCAAGGGACAGCTCCTATAATTCACCCCTCCACTTT
.	TRBV11-3	TRBJ2-5	.	CASSLVGRGETQYF	TGTGCCAGCAGCTTAGTGGGGAGAGGGGAGACCCAGTACTTC
.	TRBV10-3	TRBJ2-5	.	CAISESLQETQYF	TGTGCCATCAGTGAGTCCTTACAAGAGACCCAGTACTTC
.	TRBV9	TRBJ2-7	.	CASSPQERSYYEQYF	TGTGCCAGCAGCCCCCAGGAGCGGAGCTACTACGAGCAGTACTTC
.	TRBV5-1	TRBJ1-1	.	CASSSVNTEAFF	TGCGCCAGCAGCTCAGTGAACACTGAAGCTTTCTTT
TRBD1	TRBV6-5	TRBJ1-2	once	CASTTPGQGYTF	TGTGCCAGCACTACTCCGGGACAGGGCTACACCTTC
TRBD1	TRBV19	TRBJ2-4	.	CASSTDRGSIQYF	TGTGCCAGTAGTACAGACAGGGGCAGCATTCAGTACTTC
TRBD1	TRBV6-1	TRBJ1-5	.	CASRPQGASNQPQHF	TGTGCCAGCAGGCCACAGGGGGCCAGCAATCAGCCCCAGCATTTT
.	TRBV6-1	TRBJ2-7	.	CASSTGPGVSYEQYF	TGTGCCAGCAGTACGGGGCCAGGCGTTTCCTACGAGCAGTACTTC
.	TRBV5-4	TRBJ1-1	.	CASSLAATNTEAFF	TGTGCCAGCAGCTTGGCGGCAACGAACACTGAAGCTTTCTTT
TRBD1	TRBV14	TRBJ1-2	.	CASSSTGAGYTF	TGTGCCAGCAGCAGTACAGGGGCTGGCTACACCTTC
TRBD2	TRBV5-6	TRBJ2-4	.	CASSTPGLGENIQYF	TGTGCCAGCAGCACCCCGGGACTAGGGGAAAACATTCAGTACTTC
.	TRBV9	TRBJ1-1	.	CASSVFGNTEAFF	TGTGCCAGCAGCGTATTCGGTAACACTGAAGCTTTCTTT
.	TRBV18	TRBJ1-6	.	CASSPIQGGNSPLHF	TGTGCCAGCTCCCCGATACAGGGTGGAAATTCACCCCTCCACTTT
TRBD1	TRBV7-9	TRBJ2-7	.	CASSLVGTGRNEQYF	TGTGCCAGCAGCTTAGTTGGGACAGGGAGGAACGAGCAGTACTTC
.	TRBV18	TRBJ2-2	once	CASSLWGTNTGELFF	TGTGCCAGCTCACTTTGGGGGACTAACACCGGGGAGCTGTTTTTT
.	TRBV2	TRBJ1-5	.	CASMWGAGNQPQHF	TGTGCCAGCATGTGGGGGGCCGGCAATCAGCCCCAGCATTTT
.	TRBV10-3	TRBJ1-1	.	CAIRAGDNTEAFF	TGTGCCATCAGGGCAGGAGACAACACTGAAGCTTTCTTT
.	TRBV7-2	TRBJ2-5	.	CASSPGTGQETQYF	TGTGCCAGCAGCCCCGGGACTGGTCAAGAGACCCAGTACTTC
.	TRBV7-2	TRBJ2-5	.	CASSSRTVQETQYF	TGTGCCAGCAGCTCCCGGACAGTCCAAGAGACCCAGTACTTC
.	TRBV10-3	TRBJ1-4	.	CAISEYGMGTDEKLFF	TGTGCCATCAGTGAGTACGGGATGGGGACGGATGAAAAACTGTTTTTT
.	TRBV29-1	TRBJ1-1	.	CSVERQGTEAFF	TGCAGCGTTGAAAGGCAGGGGACTGAAGCTTTCTTT
.	TRBV5-4	TRBJ2-3	.	CASSLDGGPLANTQYF	TGTGCCAGCAGCTTGGATGGGGGGCCCTTGGCGAATACGCAGTATTTT
.	TRBV6-1	TRBJ1-1	.	CASRKVGTEAFF	TGTGCCAGCAGAAAGGTTGGGACTGAAGCTTTCTTT
.	TRBV6-1	TRBJ2-3	.	CASRTGTDTQYF	TGTGCCAGCCGAACAGGCACAGATACGCAGTATTTT
.	TRBV5-1	TRBJ1-2	once	CASSLDVGANYGYTF	TGCGCCAGCAGCCTGGACGTTGGGGCTAACTATGGCTACACCTTC
.	TRBV10-1	TRBJ1-3	.	CASSDPSRGPGNTIYF	TGCGCCAGCAGTGACCCTTCCAGGGGTCCTGGAAACACCATATATTTT
TRBD1	TRBV18	TRBJ1-5	few	CASSPDRVDQPQHF	TGTGCCAGCTCACCCGACAGGGTCGATCAGCCCCAGCATTTT
.	TRBV30	TRBJ2-7	.	CAWSRGGSYEQYF	TGTGCCTGGTCCCGGGGTGGCTCCTACGAGCAGTACTTC
.	TRBV25-1	TRBJ2-3	.	CASSEPLRPGTQYF	TGTGCCAGCAGTGAACCTTTACGGCCAGGTACGCAGTATTTT
.	TRBV27	TRBJ1-6	.	CASSLAESSYNSPLHF	TGTGCCAGCAGTCTGGCAGAGAGCTCCTATAATTCACCCCTCCACTTT
TRBD2	TRBV11-2	TRBJ2-7	.	CACGRPAEQYF	TGTGCCTGCGGGAGGCCAGCCGAGCAGTACTTC
.	TRBV14	TRBJ1-5	.	CASISGTGNQPQHF	TGTGCCAGCATTTCCGGGACCGGCAATCAGCCCCAGCATTTT
TRBD1	TRBV7-9	TRBJ1-4	.	CASSQDRGLEKLFF	TGTGCCAGCAGCCAGGACAGGGGGCTTGAAAAACTGTTTTTT
.	TRBV6-6	TRBJ1-6	.	CASSYVRADSPLHF	TGTGCCAGCAGTTACGTCAGGGCCGATTCACCCCTCCACTTT